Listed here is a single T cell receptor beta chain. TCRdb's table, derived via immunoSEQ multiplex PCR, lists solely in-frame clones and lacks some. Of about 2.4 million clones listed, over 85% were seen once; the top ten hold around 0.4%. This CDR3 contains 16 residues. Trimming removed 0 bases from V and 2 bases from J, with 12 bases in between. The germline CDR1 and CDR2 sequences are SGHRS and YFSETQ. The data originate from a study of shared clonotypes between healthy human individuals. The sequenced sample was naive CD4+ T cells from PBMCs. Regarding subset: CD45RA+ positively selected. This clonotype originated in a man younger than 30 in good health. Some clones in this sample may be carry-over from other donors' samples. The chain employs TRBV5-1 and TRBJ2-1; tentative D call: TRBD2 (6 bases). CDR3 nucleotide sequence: TGCGCCAGCAGCTTGGTCCGGGACTCAGCCTACAATGAGCAGTTCTTC. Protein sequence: CASSLVRDSAYNEQFF.